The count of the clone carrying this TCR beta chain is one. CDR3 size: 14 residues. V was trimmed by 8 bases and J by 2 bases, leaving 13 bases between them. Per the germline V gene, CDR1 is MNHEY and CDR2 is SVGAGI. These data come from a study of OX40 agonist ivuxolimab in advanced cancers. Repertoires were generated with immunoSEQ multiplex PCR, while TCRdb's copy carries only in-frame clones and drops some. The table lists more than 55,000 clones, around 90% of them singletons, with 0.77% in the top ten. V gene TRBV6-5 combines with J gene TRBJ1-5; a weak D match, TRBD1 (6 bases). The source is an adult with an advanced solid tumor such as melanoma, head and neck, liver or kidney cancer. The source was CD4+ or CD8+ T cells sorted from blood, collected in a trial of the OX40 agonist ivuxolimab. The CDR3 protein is CASSTGSGNQPQHF. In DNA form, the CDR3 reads TGTGCCAGCTCCACAGGGTCGGGCAATCAGCCCCAGCATTTT.